This TCR beta chain was captured in a study of OX40 agonist ivuxolimab in advanced cancers. This clone was detected only a few times. CDR3 length equals 15 residues. The trim removed 6 bases at V and 3 bases at J, leaving 8 bases unmatched. The germline CDR1 and CDR2 sequences are SGHAT and FQNNGV. Measured with immunoSEQ multiplex PCR; TCRdb has only the in-frame clones, and not every one. This sample has tens of thousands of clones, with over 80% found just once. The receptor comes from an adult with an advanced solid tumor such as melanoma, head and neck, liver or kidney cancer. The starting material was CD4+ or CD8+ T cells sorted from blood, obtained in a trial of the OX40 agonist ivuxolimab. This chain connects TRBV11-2 to TRBJ2-7; 10 bases are shared with TRBD1. Here the CDR3 DNA reads TGTGCCAGCAGTGTAGGGACAGGGGTTTTCTACGAGCAGTACTTC. Translation: CASSVGTGVFYEQYF.